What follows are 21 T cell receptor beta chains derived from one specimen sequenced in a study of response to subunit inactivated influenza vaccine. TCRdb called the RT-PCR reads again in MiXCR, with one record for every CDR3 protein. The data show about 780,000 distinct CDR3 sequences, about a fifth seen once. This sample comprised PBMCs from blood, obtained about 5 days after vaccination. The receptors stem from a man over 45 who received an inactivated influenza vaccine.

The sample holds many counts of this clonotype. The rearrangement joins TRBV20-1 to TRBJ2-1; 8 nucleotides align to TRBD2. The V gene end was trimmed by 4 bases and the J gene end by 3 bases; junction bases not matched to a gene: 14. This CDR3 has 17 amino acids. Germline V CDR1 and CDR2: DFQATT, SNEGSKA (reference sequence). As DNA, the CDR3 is TGCAGTGCTACCGACGGGGGGGCGCTGGCGGACTACAATGAGCAGTTCTTC. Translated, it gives CSATDGGALADYNEQFF.

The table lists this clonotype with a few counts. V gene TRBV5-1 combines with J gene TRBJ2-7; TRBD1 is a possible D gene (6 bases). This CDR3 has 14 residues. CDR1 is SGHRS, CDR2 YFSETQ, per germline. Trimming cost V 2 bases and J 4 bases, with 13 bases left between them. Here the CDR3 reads CASSFGQGLYEQYF. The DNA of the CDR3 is TGCGCCAGCAGCTTTGGGCAGGGGCTATACGAGCAGTACTTC. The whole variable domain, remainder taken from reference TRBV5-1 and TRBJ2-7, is KAGVTQTPRYLIKTRGQQVTLSCSPISGHRSVSWYQQTPGQGLQFLFEYFSETQRNKGNFPGRFSGRQFSNSRSEMNVSTLELGDSALYLCASSFGQGLYEQYFGPGTRLTVT.

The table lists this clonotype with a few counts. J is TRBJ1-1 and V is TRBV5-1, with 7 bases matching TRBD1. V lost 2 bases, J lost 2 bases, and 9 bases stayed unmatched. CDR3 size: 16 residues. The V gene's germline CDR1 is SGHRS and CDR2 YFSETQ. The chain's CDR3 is CASSFNPGQRNTEAFF. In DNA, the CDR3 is TGCGCCAGCAGCTTCAATCCGGGACAGCGTAACACTGAAGCTTTCTTT.

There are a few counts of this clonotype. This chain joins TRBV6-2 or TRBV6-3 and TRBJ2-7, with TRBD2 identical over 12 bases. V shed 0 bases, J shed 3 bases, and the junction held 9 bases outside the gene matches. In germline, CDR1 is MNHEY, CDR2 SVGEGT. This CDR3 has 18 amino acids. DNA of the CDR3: TGTGCCAGCAGTTACTCGGCTAGCGGGAGGGCCTACTACTACGAGCAGTACTTC. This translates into CASSYSASGRAYYYEQYF.

In nucleotides, the CDR3 is TGTGCCAGCAGGGAAGGTGTTGAGCAGTTCTTC. Its translation is CASREGVEQFF. The chain combines TRBV11-2 with TRBJ2-1, with no clear D. V was cut by 6 bases and J by 9 bases, with 9 bases left in between. This CDR3 has 11 amino acids. Germline V gene lookup returns CDR1 SGHAT and CDR2 FQNNGV.

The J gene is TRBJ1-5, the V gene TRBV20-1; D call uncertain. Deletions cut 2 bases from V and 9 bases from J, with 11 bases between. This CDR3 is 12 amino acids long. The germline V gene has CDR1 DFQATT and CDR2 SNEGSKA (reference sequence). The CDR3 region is CSARSAAGPQHF. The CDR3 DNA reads TGCAGTGCTAGATCAGCCGCTGGGCCCCAGCATTTT.

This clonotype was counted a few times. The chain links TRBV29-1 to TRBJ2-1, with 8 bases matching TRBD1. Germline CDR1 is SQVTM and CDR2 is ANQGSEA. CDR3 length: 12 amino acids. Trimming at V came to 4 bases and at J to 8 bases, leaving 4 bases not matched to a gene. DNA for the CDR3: TGCAGCGTTGGACAGGGGAGCCATGAGCAGTTCTTC. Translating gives CSVGQGSHEQFF.

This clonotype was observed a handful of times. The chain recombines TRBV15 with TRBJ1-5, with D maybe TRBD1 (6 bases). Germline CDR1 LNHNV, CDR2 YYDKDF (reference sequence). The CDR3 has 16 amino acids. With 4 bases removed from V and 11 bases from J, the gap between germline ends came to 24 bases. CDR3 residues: CATSTTLEGGYDAQHF. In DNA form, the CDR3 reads TGTGCCACCAGCACTACCCTCGAGGGGGGGTACGATGCCCAGCATTTT.

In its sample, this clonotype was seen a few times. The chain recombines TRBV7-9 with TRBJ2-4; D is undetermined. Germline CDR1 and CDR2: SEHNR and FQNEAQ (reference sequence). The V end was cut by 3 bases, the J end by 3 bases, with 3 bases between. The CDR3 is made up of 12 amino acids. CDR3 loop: CASSLSKNIQYF. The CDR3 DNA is TGTGCCAGCAGCTTGAGCAAAAACATTCAGTACTTC.

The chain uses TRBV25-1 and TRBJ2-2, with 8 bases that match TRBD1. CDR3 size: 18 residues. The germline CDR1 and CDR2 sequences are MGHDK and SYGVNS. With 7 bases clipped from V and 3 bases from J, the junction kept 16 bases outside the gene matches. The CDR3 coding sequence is TGTGCCAGCACGGTGAACAGGGGGAAAGGTTTGGACACCGGGGAGCTGTTTTTT. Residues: CASTVNRGKGLDTGELFF. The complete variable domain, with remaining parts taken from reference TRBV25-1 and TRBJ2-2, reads EADIYQTPRYLVIGTGKKITLECSQTMGHDKMYWYQQDPGMELHLIHYSYGVNSTEKGDLSSESTVSRIRTEHFPLTLESARPSHTSQYLCASTVNRGKGLDTGELFFGEGSRLTVL.

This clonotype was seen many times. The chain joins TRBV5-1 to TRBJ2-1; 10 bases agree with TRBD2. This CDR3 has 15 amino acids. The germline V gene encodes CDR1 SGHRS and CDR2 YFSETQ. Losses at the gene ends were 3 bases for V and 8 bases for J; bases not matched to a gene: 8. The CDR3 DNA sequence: TGCGCCAGCAGCTCCTCGGGACTAGCGTTTCATGAGCAGTTCTTC. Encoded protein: CASSSSGLAFHEQFF.

CDR3 sequence reads: CSARGETHNEQFF. As DNA, the CDR3 is TGCAGTGCTAGAGGGGAGACTCACAATGAGCAGTTCTTC. The chain combines TRBV20-1 with TRBJ2-1; weak D call: TRBD2 (5 bases). Trimming shortened V by 1 base and J by 5 bases, and 9 bases separated the two germline ends. CDR1 is DFQATT and CDR2 is SNEGSKA in the germline V gene (reference sequence). The CDR3 has 13 residues.

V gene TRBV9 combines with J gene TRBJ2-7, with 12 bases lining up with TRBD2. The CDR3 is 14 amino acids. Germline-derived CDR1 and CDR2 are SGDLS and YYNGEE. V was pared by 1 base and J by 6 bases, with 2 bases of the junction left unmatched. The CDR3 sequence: CASSVLAGGGEQYF. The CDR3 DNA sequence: TGTGCCAGCAGCGTACTAGCGGGGGGGGGCGAGCAGTACTTC.

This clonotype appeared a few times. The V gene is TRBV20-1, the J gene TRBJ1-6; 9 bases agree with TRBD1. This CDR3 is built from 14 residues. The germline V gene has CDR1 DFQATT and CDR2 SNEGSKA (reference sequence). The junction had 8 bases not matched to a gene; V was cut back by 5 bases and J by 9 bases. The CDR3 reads CSASSGTGRSPLHF. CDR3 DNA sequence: TGCAGTGCTTCCAGCGGGACAGGGCGTTCACCCCTCCACTTT.

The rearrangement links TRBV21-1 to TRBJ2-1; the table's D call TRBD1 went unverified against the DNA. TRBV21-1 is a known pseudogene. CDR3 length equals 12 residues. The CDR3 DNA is TGTGCCAGCGGGCTCGGGACGAATGAGCAGTTCTTC. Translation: CASGLGTNEQFF.

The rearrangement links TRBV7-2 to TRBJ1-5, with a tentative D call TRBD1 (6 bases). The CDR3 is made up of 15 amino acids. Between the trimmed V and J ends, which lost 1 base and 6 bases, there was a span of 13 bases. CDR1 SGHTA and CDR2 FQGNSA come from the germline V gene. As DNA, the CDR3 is TGTGCCAGCAGCTTAGACAGGGTCCGGGGTCAGCCCCAGCATTTT. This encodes CASSLDRVRGQPQHF. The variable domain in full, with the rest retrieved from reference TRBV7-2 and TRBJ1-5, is GAGVSQSPSNKVTEKGKDVELRCDPISGHTALYWYRQSLGQGLEFLIYFQGNSAPDKSGLPSDRFSAERTGGSVSTLTIQRTQQEDSAVYLCASSLDRVRGQPQHFGDGTRLSIL.

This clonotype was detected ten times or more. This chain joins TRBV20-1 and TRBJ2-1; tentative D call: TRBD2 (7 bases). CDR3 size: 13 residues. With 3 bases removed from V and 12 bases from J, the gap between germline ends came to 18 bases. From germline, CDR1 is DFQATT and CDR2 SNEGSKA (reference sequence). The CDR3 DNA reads TGCAGTGCTAGTAACGGGGGGCCACTTGCGCAGTTCTTC. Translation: CSASNGGPLAQFF.

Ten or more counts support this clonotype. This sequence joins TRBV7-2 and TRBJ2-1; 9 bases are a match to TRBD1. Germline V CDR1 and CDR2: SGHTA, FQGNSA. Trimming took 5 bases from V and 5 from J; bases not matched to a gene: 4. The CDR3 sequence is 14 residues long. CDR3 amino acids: CASSTGTGNNEQFF. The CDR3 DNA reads TGTGCCAGCAGCACCGGGACAGGGAACAATGAGCAGTTCTTC.

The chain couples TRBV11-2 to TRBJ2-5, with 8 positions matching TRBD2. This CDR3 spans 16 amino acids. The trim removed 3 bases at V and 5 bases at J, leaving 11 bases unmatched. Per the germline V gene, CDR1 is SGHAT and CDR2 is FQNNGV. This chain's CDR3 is CASSLGTGTRTETQYF. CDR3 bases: TGTGCCAGCAGCTTGGGGACCGGGACTAGGACGGAGACCCAGTACTTC. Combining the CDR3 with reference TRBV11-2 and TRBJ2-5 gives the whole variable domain EAGVAQSPRYKIIEKRQSVAFWCNPISGHATLYWYQQILGQGPKLLIQFQNNGVVDDSQLPKDRFSAERLKGVDSTLKIQPAKLEDSAVYLCASSLGTGTRTETQYFGPGTRLLVL.

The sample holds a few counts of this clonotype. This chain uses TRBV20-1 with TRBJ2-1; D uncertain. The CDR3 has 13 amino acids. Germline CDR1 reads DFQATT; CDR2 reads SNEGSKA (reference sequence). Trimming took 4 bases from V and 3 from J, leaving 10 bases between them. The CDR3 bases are TGCAGTGCTAAGGGCAAAAACTACAATGAGCAGTTCTTC. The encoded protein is CSAKGKNYNEQFF.

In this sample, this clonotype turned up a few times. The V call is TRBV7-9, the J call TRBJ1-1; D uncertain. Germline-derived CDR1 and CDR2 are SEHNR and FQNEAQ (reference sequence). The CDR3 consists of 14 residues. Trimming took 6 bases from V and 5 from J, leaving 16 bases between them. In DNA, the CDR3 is TGTGCCAGCAGTAGCGTCGACCGGAGTACTGAAGCTTTCTTT. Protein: CASSSVDRSTEAFF. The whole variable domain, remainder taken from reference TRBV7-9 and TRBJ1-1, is DTGVSQNPRHKITKRGQNVTFRCDPISEHNRLYWYRQTLGQGPEFLTYFQNEAQLEKSRLLSDRFSAERPKGSFSTLEIQRTEQGDSAMYLCASSSVDRSTEAFFGQGTRLTVV.